This TCR beta chain was found in a study of CD8+ T cells in alopecia areata. Treatment of the sample: oral pan-JAK inhibitor, 5-10 mg twice daily. RNA extraction was followed by reverse transcription into cDNA, which acted as the sequencing template. TCRdb's copy holds only in-frame clones and misses some; the assay was immunoSEQ multiplex PCR. The sample has 110,000 to 150,000 clones; about 59% are singletons. The length of the CDR3 is 14 residues. V was clipped by 5 bases and J by 2 bases; unmatched bases: 4. Germline V gene sequence: CDR1 SEHNR, CDR2 FQNEAQ (reference sequence). This chain uses TRBV7-9 with TRBJ1-1; 8 positions match TRBD1. This receptor was identified in a human donor with alopecia areata. The sequences come from CD8+ T cells sorted from blood, collected at week 4, from a patient treated with tofacitinib. The DNA for the CDR3 is TGTGCCAGCAGCCCAGGGGGCCTAAACACTGAAGCTTTCTTT. Encoded protein: CASSPGGLNTEAFF.